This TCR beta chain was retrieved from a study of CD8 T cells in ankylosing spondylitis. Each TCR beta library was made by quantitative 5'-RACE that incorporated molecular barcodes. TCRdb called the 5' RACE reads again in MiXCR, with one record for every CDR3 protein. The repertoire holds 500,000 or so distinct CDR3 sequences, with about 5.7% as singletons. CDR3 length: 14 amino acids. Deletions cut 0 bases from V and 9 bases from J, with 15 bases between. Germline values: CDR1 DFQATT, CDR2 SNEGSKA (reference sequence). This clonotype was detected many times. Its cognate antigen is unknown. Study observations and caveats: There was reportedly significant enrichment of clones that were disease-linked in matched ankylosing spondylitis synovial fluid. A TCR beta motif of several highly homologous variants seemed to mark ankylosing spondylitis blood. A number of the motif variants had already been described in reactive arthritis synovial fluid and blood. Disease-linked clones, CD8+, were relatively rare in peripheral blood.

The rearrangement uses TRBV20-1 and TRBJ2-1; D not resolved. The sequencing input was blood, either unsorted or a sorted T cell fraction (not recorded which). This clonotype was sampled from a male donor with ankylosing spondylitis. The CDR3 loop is CSARESRVAGEQFF. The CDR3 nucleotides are TGCAGTGCTAGAGAGTCCCGGGTGGCCGGTGAGCAGTTCTTC.